This entry is about one TCR beta chain. This entry comes from a study of blood T cell repertoires in COVID-19. Trimming took off 5 bases at V and 0 bases at J, with 16 bases between the two ends. Germline values: CDR1 SGHVS, CDR2 FNYEAQ. The CDR3 runs to 16 residues. Original processing methods: Estimated nucleated cell counts came from reference gene primer amplification. Some clones are missing from TCRdb's copy, which holds only in-frame ones; the method was immunoSEQ multiplex PCR. The V and J calls and clone size are taken from that table; D and trimming were inferred from the DNA. The sample holds more than 100,000 clones, about 90% seen once.

The TCR sequence derives from a man in his forties or fifties with active COVID-19. The sample consisted of peripheral blood. The chain carries TRBV7-6 and TRBJ1-1, with no clear D. CDR3 nucleotide sequence: TGTGCCAGCAGCCCCCCGCCGGCCAGGATGAACACTGAAGCTTTCTTT. Protein product: CASSPPPARMNTEAFF.